This T cell receptor beta chain is from a study of Graves' ophthalmopathy and Graves' hyperthyroidism. Beta-chain TCR CDR3 regions were amplified from RNA transcripts. Investigators did first-round RT-PCR with HTBI primers, then second-round multiplex PCR. TCRdb reprocessed the multiplex PCR reads via MiXCR and lists one record per CDR3 protein. This sample has 300,000 to 400,000 distinct CDR3 sequences, with 17% found just once. Fresh peripheral blood (roughly 9.7 ml) yielded the PBMCs. The sample taken for sequencing was peripheral blood. The receptor comes from an adult man with Graves' ophthalmopathy.

CDR3 protein: CSARRGNNQETQYF. The CDR3, as DNA: TGCAGTGCTAGACGTGGGAACAACCAAGAGACCCAGTACTTC. The genes are TRBV20-1 and TRBJ2-5, with D uncertain. The CDR3 is made up of 14 amino acids. V was clipped by 2 bases and J by 0 bases, with 10 bases between them. The germline gives CDR1 DFQATT, CDR2 SNEGSKA (reference sequence).